Sequencing of this TCR beta chain was carried out in a study of blood T cell repertoires in COVID-19. Study-level background: Samples representing acute and convalescent COVID-19 were sourced from the United States, Italy and Spain.

Sequencing was performed with immunoSEQ multiplex PCR; in TCRdb, only in-frame clones are kept and a portion is missing. This table has around 64,000 clones, 80% to 90% appearing once. The germline V and J ends were trimmed by 6 bases and 2 bases, with 11 bases remaining between them. CDR1 MDHEN and CDR2 SYDVKM come from the germline V gene. CDR3 length equals 13 residues. Sequenced input: peripheral blood. The chain employs TRBV28 and TRBJ2-7; no reliable D call. The receptor was isolated from a man between 45 and 60 years old with active COVID-19. The CDR3 spells CASRRDNTYEQYF. The CDR3 DNA reads as TGTGCCAGCAGACGAGACAACACCTACGAGCAGTACTTC.